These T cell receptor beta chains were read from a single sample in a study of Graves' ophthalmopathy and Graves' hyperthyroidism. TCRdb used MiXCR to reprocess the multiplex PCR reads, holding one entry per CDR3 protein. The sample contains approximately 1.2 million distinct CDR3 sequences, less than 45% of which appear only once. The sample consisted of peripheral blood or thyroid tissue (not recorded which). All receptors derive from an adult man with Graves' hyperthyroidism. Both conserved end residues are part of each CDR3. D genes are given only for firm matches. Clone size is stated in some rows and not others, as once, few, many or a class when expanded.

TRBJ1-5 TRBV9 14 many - TGTGCCAGCAGTGTCGGGGGGATCAATCAGCCCCAGCATTTT CASSVGGINQPQHF
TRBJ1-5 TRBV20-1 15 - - TGCAGTGCTAGAGATGGGAGGGAATCGGCTCAGCCCCAGCATTTT CSARDGRESAQPQHF
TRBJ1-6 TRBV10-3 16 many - TGTGCCATCAGTGAGACGGGGGTGGGCTATAATTCACCCCTCCACTTT CAISETGVGYNSPLHF
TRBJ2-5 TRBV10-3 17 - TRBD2 TGTGCCATCAGTGAAACAGGACTAGCGGGAACCCAAGAGACCCAGTACTTC CAISETGLAGTQETQYF
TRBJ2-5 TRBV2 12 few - TGTGCCATGGTGGCAGGGCTAGAGACCCAGTACTTC CAMVAGLETQYF
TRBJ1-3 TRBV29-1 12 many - TGCAGCGTTCGGGGGTCTGGAAACACCATATATTTT CSVRGSGNTIYF
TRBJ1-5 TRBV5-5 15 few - TGTGCCAGCAGCTTGGAATCAGGGTACAATCAGCCCCAGCATTTT CASSLESGYNQPQHF
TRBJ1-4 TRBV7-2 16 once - TGTGCCAGCAGCCGCCGCCAAACAGGGATGGATGAAAAACTGTTTTTT CASSRRQTGMDEKLFF
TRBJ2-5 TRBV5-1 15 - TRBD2 TGCGCCAGCAGCCAAGATCGGACTAGCCCCGAGACCCAGTACTTC CASSQDRTSPETQYF
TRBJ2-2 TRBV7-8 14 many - TGTGCCAGCAGGCACAGGGTGGGCACCGGGGAGCTGTTTTTT CASRHRVGTGELFF
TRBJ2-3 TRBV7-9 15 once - TGTGCCAGCAGCTTAGCAGGGAGAAACACAGATACGCAGTATTTT CASSLAGRNTDTQYF
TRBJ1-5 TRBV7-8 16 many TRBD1 TGTGCCAGCAGCCGGCAGGGACAGGGGAGGCGGCAGCCCCAGCATTTT CASSRQGQGRRQPQHF
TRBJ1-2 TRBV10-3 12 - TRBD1 TGTGCCACCGAAGACAGGGTGGACGGCTACACCTTC CATEDRVDGYTF
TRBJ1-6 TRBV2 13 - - TGTGCCAGCAGTGAAGGGAAACGTTCACCCCTCCACTTT CASSEGKRSPLHF
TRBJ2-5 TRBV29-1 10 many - TGCAGCGTTACCCGGGAGACCCAGTACTTC CSVTRETQYF
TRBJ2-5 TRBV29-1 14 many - TGCAGCGTCCTACTCCTACTTGGACGGGAGACCCAGTACTTC CSVLLLLGRETQYF
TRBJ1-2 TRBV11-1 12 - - TGTGCTAGAGATCCCGGTAGAGCGGGCTACACCTTC CARDPGRAGYTF
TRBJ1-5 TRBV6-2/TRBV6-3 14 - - TGTGCCAGCAGTTACTCGGGCAGGGTATATCCCCAGCATTTT CASSYSGRVYPQHF
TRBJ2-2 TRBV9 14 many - TGTGCCAGCAGCGTAGGTAGCGACACCGGGGAGCTGTTTTTT CASSVGSDTGELFF
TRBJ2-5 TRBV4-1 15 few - TGCGCCAGCAGCCACCGGGGGCGCGGGCAAGAGACCCAGTACTTC CASSHRGRGQETQYF
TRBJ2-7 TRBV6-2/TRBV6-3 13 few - TGTGCCAGCCAGCCCCACGTTCAGCACGAGCAGTACTTC CASQPHVQHEQYF
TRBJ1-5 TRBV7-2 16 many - TGTGCCAGCAGCCCTCCCCCAGGGATGGGGAATCAGCCCCAGCATTTT CASSPPPGMGNQPQHF
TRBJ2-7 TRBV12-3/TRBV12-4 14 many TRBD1 TGTGCCAGCAGTTTGGCGGACAGGGCGTACGAGCAGTACTTC CASSLADRAYEQYF
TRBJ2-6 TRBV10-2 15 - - TGTGCCAGCAGTGAAAGGAGGTTAGGGGCCAACGCCCTGACTTTC CASSERRLGANALTF
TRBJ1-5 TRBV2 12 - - TGTGCCAGCAAGACCCTAGGGCAGCCCCAGCATTTT CASKTLGQPQHF
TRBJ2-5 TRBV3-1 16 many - TGTGCCAGCAGCCAAGCGATGCAAAGTATCGGGGGTTTATGGTACTTC CASSQAMQSIGGLWYF
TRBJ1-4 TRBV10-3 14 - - TGTGCCATCAGTGATTCCAGGGCCGATGAAAAACTGTTTTTT CAISDSRADEKLFF
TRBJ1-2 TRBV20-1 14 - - TGCAGTGCTGACCTCGGGACCTCTAACTATGGCTACACCTTC CSADLGTSNYGYTF
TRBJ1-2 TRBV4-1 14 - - TGCGCCAGCAGCCAAGATCTGGTTAACTATGGCTACACCTTC CASSQDLVNYGYTF
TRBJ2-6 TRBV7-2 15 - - TGTGCCAGCAGTCCGACCCCGACGGCGGCCAACGTCCAGACTTTC CASSPTPTAANVQTF
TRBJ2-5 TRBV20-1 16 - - TGCAGTGCTGAGGGCCCCAGATGGGAGGGGGTAGAGACCCAGTGCTTC CSAEGPRWEGVETQCF
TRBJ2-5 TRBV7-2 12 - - TGTGCCAGCAGCTACACACATCAGCCCCAGTACTTC CASSYTHQPQYF
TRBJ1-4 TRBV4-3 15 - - TGCGCCAGCAGCCTTAGCGAGGGGCGCGGGGAAAAACTGTTTTTT CASSLSEGRGEKLFF